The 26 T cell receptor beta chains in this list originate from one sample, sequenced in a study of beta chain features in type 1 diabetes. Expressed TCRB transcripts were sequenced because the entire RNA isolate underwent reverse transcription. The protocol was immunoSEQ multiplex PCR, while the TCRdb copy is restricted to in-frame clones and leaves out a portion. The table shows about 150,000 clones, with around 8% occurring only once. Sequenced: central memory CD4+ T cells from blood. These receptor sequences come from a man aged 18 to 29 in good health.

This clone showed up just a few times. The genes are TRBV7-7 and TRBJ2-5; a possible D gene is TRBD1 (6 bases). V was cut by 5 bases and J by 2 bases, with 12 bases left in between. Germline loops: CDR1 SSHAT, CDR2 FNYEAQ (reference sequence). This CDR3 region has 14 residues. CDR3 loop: CASSKGHVQETQYF. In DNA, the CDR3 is TGTGCCAGCAGCAAGGGACACGTACAAGAGACCCAGTACTTC.

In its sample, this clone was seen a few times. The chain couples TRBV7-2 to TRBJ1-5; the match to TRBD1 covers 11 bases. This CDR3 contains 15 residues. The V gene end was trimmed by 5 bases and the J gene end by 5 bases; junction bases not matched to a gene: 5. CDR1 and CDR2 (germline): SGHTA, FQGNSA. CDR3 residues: CASSPRTGGDQPQHF. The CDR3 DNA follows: TGTGCCAGCAGCCCGAGGACAGGGGGCGATCAGCCCCAGCATTTT.

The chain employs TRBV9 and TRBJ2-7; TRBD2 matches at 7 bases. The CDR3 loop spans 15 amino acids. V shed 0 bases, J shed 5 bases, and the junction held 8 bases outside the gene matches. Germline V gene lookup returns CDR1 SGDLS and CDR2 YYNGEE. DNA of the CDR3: TGTGCCAGCAGCGTAGTCGGCGGGAGTATTGACGAGCAGTACTTC. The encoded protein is CASSVVGGSIDEQYF.

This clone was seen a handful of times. The CDR3 region has the DNA TGTGCCTGGAGAGTACCCGGGACAGGCCACAATGAGCAGTTCTTC. It translates to CAWRVPGTGHNEQFF. The chain employs TRBV30 and TRBJ2-1; the match to TRBD1 covers 8 bases. The CDR3 contains 15 residues. Per germline, CDR1 GTSNPN and CDR2 SVGIG (reference sequence). V lost 3 bases, J lost 5 bases, and 9 bases stayed unmatched.

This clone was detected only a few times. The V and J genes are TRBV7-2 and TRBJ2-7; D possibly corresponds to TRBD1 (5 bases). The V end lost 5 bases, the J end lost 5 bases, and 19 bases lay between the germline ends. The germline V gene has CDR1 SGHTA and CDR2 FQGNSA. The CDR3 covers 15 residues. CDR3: CASSPQAGLSDEQYF. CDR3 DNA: TGTGCCAGCAGCCCCCAGGCAGGGCTGAGCGACGAGCAGTACTTC.

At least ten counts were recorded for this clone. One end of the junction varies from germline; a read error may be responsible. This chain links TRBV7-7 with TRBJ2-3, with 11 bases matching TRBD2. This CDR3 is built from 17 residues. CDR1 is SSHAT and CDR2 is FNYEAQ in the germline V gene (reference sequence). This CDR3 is CASSLDSGLAGTDTQYF. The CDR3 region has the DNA TGTGCTAGCAGCTTAGACTCGGGACTAGCGGGCACAGATACGCAGTATTTT.

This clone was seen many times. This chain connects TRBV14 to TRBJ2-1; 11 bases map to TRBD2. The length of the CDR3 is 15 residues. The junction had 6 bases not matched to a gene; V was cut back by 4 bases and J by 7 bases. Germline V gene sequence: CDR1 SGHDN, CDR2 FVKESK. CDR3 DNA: TGTGCCAGCAGCCGTGGAACTAGCGGGAGTAATGAGCAGTTCTTC. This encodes CASSRGTSGSNEQFF.

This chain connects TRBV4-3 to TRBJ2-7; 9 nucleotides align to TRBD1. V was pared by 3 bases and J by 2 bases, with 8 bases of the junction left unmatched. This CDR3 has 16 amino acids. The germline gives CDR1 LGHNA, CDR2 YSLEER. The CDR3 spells CASSHQQGAPTYEQYF. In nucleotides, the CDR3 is TGCGCCAGCAGCCACCAACAGGGGGCCCCAACCTACGAGCAGTACTTC.

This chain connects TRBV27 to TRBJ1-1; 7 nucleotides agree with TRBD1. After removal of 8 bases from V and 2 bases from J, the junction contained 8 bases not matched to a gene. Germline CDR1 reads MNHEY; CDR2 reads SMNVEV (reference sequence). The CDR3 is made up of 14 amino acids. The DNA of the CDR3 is TGTGCCAGCCAATCGACAGGGCTCAACACTGAAGCTTTCTTT. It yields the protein CASQSTGLNTEAFF.

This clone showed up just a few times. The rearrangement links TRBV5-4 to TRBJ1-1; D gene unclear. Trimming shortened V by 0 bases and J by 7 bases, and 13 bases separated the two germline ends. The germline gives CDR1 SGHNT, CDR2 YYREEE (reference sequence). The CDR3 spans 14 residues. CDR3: CASSLESLHSEAFF. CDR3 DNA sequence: TGTGCCAGCAGCTTGGAAAGTCTCCATAGTGAAGCTTTCTTT.

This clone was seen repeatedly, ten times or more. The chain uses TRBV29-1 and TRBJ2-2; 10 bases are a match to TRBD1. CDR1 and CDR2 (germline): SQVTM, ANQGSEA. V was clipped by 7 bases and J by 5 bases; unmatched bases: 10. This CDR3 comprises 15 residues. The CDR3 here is CSARKGQGFTGELFF. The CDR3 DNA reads TGCAGCGCCAGAAAGGGACAGGGGTTTACCGGGGAGCTGTTTTTT.

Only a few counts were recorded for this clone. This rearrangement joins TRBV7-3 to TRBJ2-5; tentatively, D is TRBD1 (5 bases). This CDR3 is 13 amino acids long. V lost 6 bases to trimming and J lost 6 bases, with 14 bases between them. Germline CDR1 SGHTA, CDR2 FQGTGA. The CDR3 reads CASRKDSTQTQYF. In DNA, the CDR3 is TGTGCCAGCAGGAAAGACAGCACACAGACCCAGTACTTC. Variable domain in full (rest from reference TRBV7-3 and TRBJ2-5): GAGVSQTPSNKVTEKGKYVELRCDPISGHTALYWYRQSLGQGPEFLIYFQGTGAADDSGLPNDRFFAVRPEGSVSTLKIQRTERGDSAVYLCASRKDSTQTQYFGPGTRLLVL.

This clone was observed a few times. CDR3 loop: CASSVEAGRTDTQYF. The CDR3 bases are TGTGCCAGCAGCGTAGAAGCGGGACGCACAGATACGCAGTATTTT. This rearrangement joins TRBV9 to TRBJ2-3, with 7 bases fitting TRBD2. V trimming: 0 bases; J trimming: 1 base; junction bases outside the gene matches: 2. Germline assignment: CDR1 SGDLS and CDR2 YYNGEE. This CDR3 region has 15 residues.

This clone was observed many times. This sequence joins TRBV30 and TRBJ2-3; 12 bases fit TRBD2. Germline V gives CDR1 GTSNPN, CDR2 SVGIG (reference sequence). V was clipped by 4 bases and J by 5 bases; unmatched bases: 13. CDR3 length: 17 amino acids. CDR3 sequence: CAWTSPLLAGGIDTQYF. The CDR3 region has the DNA TGTGCCTGGACAAGCCCCTTACTAGCGGGAGGTATAGATACGCAGTATTTT. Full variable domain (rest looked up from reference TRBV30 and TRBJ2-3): SQTIHQWPATLVQPVGSPLSLECTVEGTSNPNLYWYRQAAGRGLQLLFYSVGIGQISSEVPQNLSASRPQDRQFILSSKKLLLSDSGFYLCAWTSPLLAGGIDTQYFGPGTRLTVL.

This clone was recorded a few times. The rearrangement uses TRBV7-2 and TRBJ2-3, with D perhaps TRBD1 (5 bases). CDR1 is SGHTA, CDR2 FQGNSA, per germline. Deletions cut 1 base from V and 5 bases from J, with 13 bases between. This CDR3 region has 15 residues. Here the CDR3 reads CASSLDGATLDTQYF. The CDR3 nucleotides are TGTGCCAGCAGCTTAGATGGGGCAACCTTAGATACGCAGTATTTT.

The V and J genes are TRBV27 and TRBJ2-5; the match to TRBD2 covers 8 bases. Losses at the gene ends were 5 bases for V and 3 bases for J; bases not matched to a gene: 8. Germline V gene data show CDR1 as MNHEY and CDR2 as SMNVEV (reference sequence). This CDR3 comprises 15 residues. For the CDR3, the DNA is TGTGCCAGCAGTCCCTTATCGGGGGGGGAAGAGACCCAGTACTTC. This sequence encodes CASSPLSGGEETQYF.

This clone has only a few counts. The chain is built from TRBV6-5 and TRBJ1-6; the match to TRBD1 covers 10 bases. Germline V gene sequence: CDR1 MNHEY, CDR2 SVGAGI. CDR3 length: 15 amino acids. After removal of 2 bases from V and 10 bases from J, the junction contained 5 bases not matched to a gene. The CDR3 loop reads CASSYRDRGGSPLHF. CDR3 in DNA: TGTGCCAGCAGTTACCGGGACAGGGGAGGCTCACCCCTCCACTTT.

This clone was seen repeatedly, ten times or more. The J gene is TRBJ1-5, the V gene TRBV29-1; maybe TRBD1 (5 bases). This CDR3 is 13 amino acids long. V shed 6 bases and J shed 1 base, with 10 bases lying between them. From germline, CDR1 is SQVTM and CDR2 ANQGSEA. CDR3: CSVNQGSNQPQHF. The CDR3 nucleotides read TGCAGCGTCAATCAGGGAAGCAATCAGCCCCAGCATTTT.

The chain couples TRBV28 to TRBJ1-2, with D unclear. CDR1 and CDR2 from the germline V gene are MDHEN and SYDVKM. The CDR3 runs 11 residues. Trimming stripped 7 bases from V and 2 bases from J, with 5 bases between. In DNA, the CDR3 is TGTGCCAGCACTAGGAACTATGGCTACACCTTC. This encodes CASTRNYGYTF.

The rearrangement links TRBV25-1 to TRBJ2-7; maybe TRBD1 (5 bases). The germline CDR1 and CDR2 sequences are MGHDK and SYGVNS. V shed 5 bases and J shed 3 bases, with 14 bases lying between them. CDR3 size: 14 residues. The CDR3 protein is CASSPDKGYYEQYF. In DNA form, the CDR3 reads TGTGCCAGCAGTCCGGACAAGGGGTACTACGAGCAGTACTTC.

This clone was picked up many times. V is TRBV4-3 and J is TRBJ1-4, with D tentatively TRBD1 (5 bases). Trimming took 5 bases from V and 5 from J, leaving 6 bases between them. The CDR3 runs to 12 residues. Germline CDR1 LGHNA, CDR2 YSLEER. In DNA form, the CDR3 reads TGCGCCAGCAGCAGACAGAATGAAAAACTGTTTTTT. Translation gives CASSRQNEKLFF.

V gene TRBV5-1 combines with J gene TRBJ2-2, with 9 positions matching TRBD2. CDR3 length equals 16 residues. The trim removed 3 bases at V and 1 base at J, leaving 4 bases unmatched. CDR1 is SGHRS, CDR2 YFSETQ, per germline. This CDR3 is CASSSLLAGNTGELFF. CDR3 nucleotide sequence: TGCGCCAGCAGCTCATTACTAGCGGGGAACACCGGGGAGCTGTTTTTT. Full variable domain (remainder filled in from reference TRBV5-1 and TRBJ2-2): KAGVTQTPRYLIKTRGQQVTLSCSPISGHRSVSWYQQTPGQGLQFLFEYFSETQRNKGNFPGRFSGRQFSNSRSEMNVSTLELGDSALYLCASSSLLAGNTGELFFGEGSRLTVL.

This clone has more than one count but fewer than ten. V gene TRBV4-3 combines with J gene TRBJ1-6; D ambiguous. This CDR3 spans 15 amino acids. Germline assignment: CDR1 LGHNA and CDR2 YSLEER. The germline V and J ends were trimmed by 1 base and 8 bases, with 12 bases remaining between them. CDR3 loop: CASSQGALQDSPLHF. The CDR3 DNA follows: TGCGCCAGCAGCCAAGGGGCCCTCCAGGATTCACCCCTCCACTTT.

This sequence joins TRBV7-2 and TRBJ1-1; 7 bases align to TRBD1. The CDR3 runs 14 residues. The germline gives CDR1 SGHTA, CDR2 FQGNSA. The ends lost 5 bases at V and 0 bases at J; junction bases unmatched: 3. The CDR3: CASSIQGLNTEAFF. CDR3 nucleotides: TGTGCCAGCAGCATACAGGGGCTGAACACTGAAGCTTTCTTT.

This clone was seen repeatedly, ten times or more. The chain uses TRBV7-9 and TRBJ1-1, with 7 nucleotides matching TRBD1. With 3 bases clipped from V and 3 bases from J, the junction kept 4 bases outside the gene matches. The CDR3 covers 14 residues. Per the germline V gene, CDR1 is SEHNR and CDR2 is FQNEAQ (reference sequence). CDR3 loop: CASSLGQWDTEAFF. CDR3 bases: TGTGCCAGCAGCTTGGGACAGTGGGACACTGAAGCTTTCTTT.

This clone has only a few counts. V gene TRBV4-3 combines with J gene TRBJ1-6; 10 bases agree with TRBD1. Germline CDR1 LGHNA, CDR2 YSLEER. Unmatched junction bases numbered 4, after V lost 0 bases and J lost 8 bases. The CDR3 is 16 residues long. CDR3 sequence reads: CASSQEDRGGYSPLHF. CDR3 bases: TGCGCCAGCAGCCAAGAGGACAGGGGGGGGTATTCACCCCTCCACTTT.